A selection of T cell receptor beta chains follows, all from one sample in a study of OX40 agonist ivuxolimab in advanced cancers. The assay was immunoSEQ multiplex PCR, and TCRdb's table has in-frame clones only and misses some. The sample yields roughly 80,000 clones, roughly 90% seen once. Sequenced material: CD4+ or CD8+ T cells sorted from blood, taken in a trial of the OX40 agonist ivuxolimab. The receptors derive from an adult with an advanced solid tumor such as melanoma, head and neck, liver or kidney cancer. CDR3s include the opening cysteine and the closing phenylalanine or tryptophan. D genes are given only for firm matches. Only some rows state a clone size, as once, few, many or a class for expanded clones.

j_call,d_call,clone_size,v_call,cdr3_nt,cdr3_aa
TRBJ1-5,.,few,TRBV10-3,TGTGCCATCAGTTACAGTGAGGATCAGCCCCAGCATTTT,CAISYSEDQPQHF
TRBJ1-1,.,.,TRBV6-6,TGTGCTAGTAGGTGGGGGGCTGAAGCTTTCTTT,CASRWGAEAFF
TRBJ2-1,TRBD2,.,TRBV5-1,TGCGCCAGCAGCTTTGGTGGTCAAACTAGCGGGAGCTACAATGAGCAGTTCTTC,CASSFGGQTSGSYNEQFF
TRBJ2-7,.,.,TRBV6-1,TGTGCCAGCATGTCGGACGGATCCTACGAGCAGTACTTC,CASMSDGSYEQYF
TRBJ1-3,.,.,TRBV10-2,TGCGCCAGCTACACCCATGTCGGTTCATCCTCTGGAAACACCATATATTTT,CASYTHVGSSSGNTIYF
TRBJ1-1,TRBD1,.,TRBV9,TGTGCCAGCAGCCCTAGTCTGGCAGGGGGCACTGAAGCTTTCTTT,CASSPSLAGGTEAFF
TRBJ2-7,TRBD1,once,TRBV7-2,TGTGCCAGCAGCCCAGGACAGGGGATCCACGAGCAGTACTTC,CASSPGQGIHEQYF
TRBJ2-3,.,.,TRBV19,TGTGCCAGTAGTCGCAGGGGAGTTTCAGATACGCAGTATTTT,CASSRRGVSDTQYF
TRBJ2-7,TRBD1,.,TRBV29-1,TGCAGCTCAACGGGACAGGGCCCACCCTACGAGCAGTACTTC,CSSTGQGPPYEQYF
TRBJ1-6,TRBD1,.,TRBV19,TGTGCCAGTAGTACGCAAACAGGGGGCAATTCACCCCTCCACTTT,CASSTQTGGNSPLHF
TRBJ2-5,.,.,TRBV4-1,TGCGCCAGCAGTCAAGCAACTAGATTCCAAGAGACCCAGTACTTC,CASSQATRFQETQYF
TRBJ2-1,.,few,TRBV5-4,TGTGCCAGCAGCATCACCGGGAGCGGCACCTACAATGAGCAGTTCTTC,CASSITGSGTYNEQFF
TRBJ2-2,.,few,TRBV7-9,TGTGCCAGCAGCTACACCTTTACCGCCGGGGAGCTGTTTTTT,CASSYTFTAGELFF
TRBJ1-4,.,.,TRBV30,TGTGCCTGGAGTGAAAATGCTAGTAATGAAAAACTGTTTTTT,CAWSENASNEKLFF
TRBJ1-1,TRBD1,.,TRBV7-9,TGTGCCAGCAGCCCAGGACAGGGGATTATGAACACTGAAGCTTTCTTT,CASSPGQGIMNTEAFF
TRBJ2-2,TRBD2,.,TRBV7-2,TGTGCCAGCAGCATAAGGACTAGCGGTTTCGCGAACACCGGGGAGCTGTTTTTT,CASSIRTSGFANTGELFF
TRBJ1-5,TRBD1,once,TRBV10-2,TGCGCCAGCAGCGACAGGGACAGAGCATTACATCAGCCCCAGCATTTT,CASSDRDRALHQPQHF
TRBJ2-7,TRBD1,.,TRBV9,TGTGCCAGCAGCCAACAGGACAGGGGGCCCTACGAGCAGTACTTC,CASSQQDRGPYEQYF
TRBJ2-6,TRBD1,.,TRBV27,TGTGCCAGCAGTTTTTCCCCAACAGGGGCTGGGGCCAACGTCCTGACTTTC,CASSFSPTGAGANVLTF
TRBJ2-4,.,.,TRBV5-8,TGTGCCAGCAGCTTGGGCAGGGTGGGAGCCAAAAACATTCAGTACTTC,CASSLGRVGAKNIQYF
TRBJ1-4,.,.,TRBV11-2,TGTGCCAGCAGCTTAACAACAGGGTCTTCTAATGAAAAACTGTTTTTT,CASSLTTGSSNEKLFF
TRBJ2-1,TRBD1,.,TRBV6-5,TGTGCCAGCAAGACCCGGGACAGGGGTAATAATGAGCAGTTCTTC,CASKTRDRGNNEQFF
TRBJ2-3,.,once,TRBV7-2,TGTGCCAGCAGCCGGAAGTCAGGTAGCACAGATACGCAGTATTTT,CASSRKSGSTDTQYF
TRBJ2-2,TRBD1,once,TRBV6-5,TGTGCCAGCAGTTACGGACAGGGATGGGCCGGGGAGCTGTTTTTT,CASSYGQGWAGELFF
TRBJ1-3,.,once,TRBV6-1,TGTGCCAGCAGTGAAGCGCGAATCTCTGGAAACACCATATATTTT,CASSEARISGNTIYF
TRBJ1-1,.,once,TRBV11-2,TGTGCCAGCAGCTTTAGGACGGGACGCGGAGCTTTCTTT,CASSFRTGRGAFF
TRBJ1-4,TRBD1,.,TRBV6-1,TGTGCCAGCAGGATGGGGACAGCAACTAATGAAAAACTGTTTTTT,CASRMGTATNEKLFF
TRBJ2-1,TRBD2,.,TRBV6-1,TGTGCCAGCAGTGGCAGCGCGACTAGCGGAAGCTCCTACAATGAGCAGTTCTTC,CASSGSATSGSSYNEQFF
TRBJ1-2,TRBD1,.,TRBV29-1,TGCAGCGTCCCCGCAGGGGGCGCAGTAGCCTATGGCTACACCTTC,CSVPAGGAVAYGYTF
TRBJ2-2,.,.,TRBV10-3,TGTGCCATCAGTGAGCGTAACGGGGCCTCCGGGGAGCTGTTTTTT,CAISERNGASGELFF
TRBJ2-4,TRBD1,.,TRBV11-3,TGTGCCAGCAGCTGGGGACAGGGGGGAAACATTCAGTACTTC,CASSWGQGGNIQYF
TRBJ1-2,.,.,TRBV27,TGTGCCAGCAGTTTATCCGGCAAGGCCTATGGCTACACCTTC,CASSLSGKAYGYTF
TRBJ2-5,TRBD1,.,TRBV7-7,TGTGCCAGCAGCTCAAGGGACAGGGGAACCCAGTACTTC,CASSSRDRGTQYF
TRBJ2-5,TRBD1,.,TRBV27,TGTGCCAGCAGTTCATACGGACAGGGGGGCCAAGAGACCCAGTACTTC,CASSSYGQGGQETQYF
TRBJ1-5,TRBD1,.,TRBV19,TGTGCCAGTAAACCGGGACAGGGGGAAGGGTTGGGGAATCAGCCCCAGCATTTT,CASKPGQGEGLGNQPQHF
TRBJ2-3,.,.,TRBV5-6,TGTGCCAGCAGCCTAGACAGGATCGCGCAGTATTTT,CASSLDRIAQYF
TRBJ1-1,.,.,TRBV6-1,TGTGCCAGCAGGCGGGCTCAGAACACTGAAGCTTTCTTT,CASRRAQNTEAFF
TRBJ2-3,TRBD2,once,TRBV10-3,TGTGCCATCAGTGAGTCGACGGGGGGGCGGACAGATACGCAGTATTTT,CAISESTGGRTDTQYF
TRBJ2-7,.,few,TRBV25-1,TGTGCCAGCAGTTCAGGGACGTTGCCGGGCGTGCACTTC,CASSSGTLPGVHF
TRBJ2-1,TRBD1,.,TRBV6-5,TGTGCCAGCCAAGGGGGCACGCTACCCAATGAGCAGTTCTTC,CASQGGTLPNEQFF
TRBJ2-3,TRBD2,.,TRBV5-1,TGCGCCAGCAGCTTGGGGCTAGCGGGACTCAGCACAGATACGCAGTATTTT,CASSLGLAGLSTDTQYF
TRBJ2-2,.,once,TRBV10-2,TGCGCCAGCAAGGTGGATCCGGGACAAGGCACCGGGGAGCTGTTTTTT,CASKVDPGQGTGELFF
TRBJ2-1,TRBD2,.,TRBV9,TGTGCCAGCAGCGTAGAGCTAGCGGGAGGGCTACGCCATGAGCAGTTCTTC,CASSVELAGGLRHEQFF
TRBJ2-7,TRBD2,.,TRBV5-1,TGCGCCAGCCGACCCCTCCTAGCGGGGGCCTACGAGCAGTACTTC,CASRPLLAGAYEQYF
TRBJ2-1,TRBD1,once,TRBV19,TGTGCCAGTAGTGCAGATGGGACAGCCTACAATGAGCAGTTCTTC,CASSADGTAYNEQFF
TRBJ1-2,.,.,TRBV11-3,TGTGCCAGCAGTGAGGGGGGGTATGGCTACACCTTC,CASSEGGYGYTF
TRBJ1-1,.,medium-sized,TRBV27,TGTGCCAGCACCCCGGGGGGGAGAAACACTGAAGCTTTCTTT,CASTPGGRNTEAFF